This T cell receptor beta chain was recovered during a study of cytomegalovirus exposure and HLA in healthy donors. Points from the study as a whole: Confirmation was obtained in vitro that a few CMV-associated chains are specific for CMV antigens. A later analysis linked a missense DCLRE1C variant to TCR beta V- and J-gene trimming. Prior analysis indicated that the majority of TCR beta V segments exhibited productivity approximately 90% or approximately 30% of the time.

CDR3 length: 16 amino acids. Germline CDR1 and CDR2: SEHNR and FQNEAQ (reference sequence). Trimming stripped 3 bases from V and 5 bases from J, with 19 bases between. PCR involved 60 Vbeta and 13 Jbeta primers. The data were produced by immunoSEQ multiplex PCR, yet TCRdb's version contains in-frame clones alone and is incomplete. Among roughly 93,000 clones listed, 76% were seen once. Turning to this clone: Antigen: not known.

This sequence joins TRBV7-9 and TRBJ2-5, with D possibly matching TRBD2 (6 bases). Sequences were obtained from PBMCs. The TCR was taken from a man between 35 and 55 years old in good health and CMV-seronegative. CDR3 DNA sequence: TGTGCCAGCAGCTTGACGGTCTCCCAAAGCGGGGAGACCCAGTACTTC. The encoded protein is CASSLTVSQSGETQYF.